The 3 T cell receptor beta chains given below trace back to one sample, sequenced in a study of cytomegalovirus exposure and HLA in healthy donors. The PCR used 60 Vbeta and 13 Jbeta primers. Method: immunoSEQ multiplex PCR; TCRdb's copy keeps in-frame clones and lacks some. The top ten hold around 4.2% of the sample, which has more than 90,000 clones, 80% to 85% seen once. Sample: PBMCs. Receptors originate from a woman aged 70 to 79 in good health and CMV-seropositive.

The V call is TRBV7-3, the J call TRBJ2-6; perhaps TRBD1 as D (6 bases). Germline-derived CDR1 and CDR2 are SGHTA and FQGTGA. The CDR3 consists of 15 residues. Trimming shortened V by 4 bases and J by 0 bases, and 7 bases separated the two germline ends. This chain's CDR3 is CASSSGHSGANVLTF. The CDR3 nucleotides are TGTGCCAGCAGCTCGGGACACTCTGGGGCCAACGTCCTGACTTTC.

This rearrangement joins TRBV4-2 to TRBJ1-3; 8 nucleotides match TRBD1. With 2 bases clipped from V and 4 bases from J, the junction kept 4 bases outside the gene matches. The CDR3 contains 15 residues. Germline CDR1 reads LGHNA; CDR2 reads YNFKEQ. CDR3 residues: CASSQKTGEGNTIYF. The CDR3 nucleotides are TGTGCCAGCAGCCAAAAGACAGGGGAAGGAAACACCATATATTTT.

The J gene is TRBJ2-7, the V gene TRBV19, with 7 nucleotides matching TRBD1. The J segment lost 9 bases and the V segment lost 5 bases, leaving 10 bases of the junction unmatched. Germline CDR1 LNHDA, CDR2 SQIVND (reference sequence). The CDR3 is 13 amino acids. DNA for the CDR3: TGTGCCAGTAGTCCTGAGGGGGCGCCAGGGCAGTACTTC. Residues: CASSPEGAPGQYF.